This TCR beta chain came from a study of blood T cell repertoires in COVID-19. The authors' processing: Estimated nucleated cell counts came from reference gene primer amplification. Clones were sequenced by immunoSEQ multiplex PCR, and TCRdb holds only the in-frame ones, with some missing. V and J calls and clone size come straight from that table; D and trimming were deduced from the DNA. The sample has some 280,000 clones, 75% to 90% seen once; the top ten hold around 12%. This clonotype originated in a woman aged 55-69 years with acute or convalescent COVID-19. The sample consisted of peripheral blood.

CDR3 residues: CSVDRGRGSYEQYF. CDR3 sequence (DNA): TGCAGCGTTGATCGCGGGAGGGGTAGTTACGAGCAGTACTTC. V and J are TRBV29-1 and TRBJ2-7; 9 bases fit TRBD2. Germline loops: CDR1 SQVTM, CDR2 ANQGSEA. This CDR3 region has 14 residues. The J segment lost 4 bases and the V segment lost 3 bases, leaving 7 bases of the junction unmatched.